The present entry profiles one TCR beta chain with its context. Here immunoSEQ multiplex PCR was the method, and the copy in TCRdb shows in-frame clones only, minus some. Seen here are about 30,000 clones, roughly four fifths observed once, and the top ten hold about 0.66%. This entry belongs to a study of T cells in narcolepsy. From germline, CDR1 is SEHNR and CDR2 FQNEAQ (reference sequence). The CDR3 sequence is 13 residues long. Trimming took off 0 bases at V and 3 bases at J, with 5 bases between the two ends. Input material: memory (CD45RA-) CD4+ T cells from blood. The chain couples TRBV7-9 to TRBJ1-1; D is unclear. The clonotype originates from a human donor in good health. CDR3: CASSLAGDTEAFF. The DNA for the CDR3 is TGTGCCAGCAGCTTAGCTGGGGACACTGAAGCTTTCTTT.